Below, 25 T cell receptor beta chains from the same sample are listed, as sequenced in a study of OX40 agonist ivuxolimab in advanced cancers. Library preparation employed the immunoSEQ multiplex PCR assay. Entries here come from immuneACCESS through TCRdb and include only in-frame sequences with V and J called. Some clones fail to appear in such tables; in the studies checked, an unresolved V gene covers under half of the shortfall, and the cause of the remainder is unknown. The sample yields around 74,000 clones; 85% to 95% were counted once. About 11% of the sample rests with the top ten. Here the sequenced sample was CD4+ or CD8+ T cells sorted from blood, taken in a trial of the OX40 agonist ivuxolimab. Every receptor here comes from an adult with an advanced solid tumor such as melanoma, head and neck, liver or kidney cancer.

V is TRBV5-6 and J is TRBJ1-1; 8 bases map to TRBD1. This CDR3 region has 14 residues. CDR1 and CDR2 (germline): SGHDT, YYEEEE. V shed 0 bases, J shed 4 bases, and the junction held 2 bases outside the gene matches. Written as DNA, the CDR3 is TGTGCCAGCAGCTTGGGACAGGGGAGCACTGAAGCTTTCTTT. Translated, it gives CASSLGQGSTEAFF.

This rearrangement joins TRBV2 to TRBJ2-3, with 7 nucleotides matching TRBD1. The CDR3 contains 14 residues. The ends lost 4 bases at V and 4 bases at J; junction bases unmatched: 5. Germline values: CDR1 SNHLY, CDR2 FYNNEI. The CDR3 loop reads CASSAYRGADTQYF. In DNA, the CDR3 is TGTGCCAGCAGTGCGTACAGGGGTGCAGATACGCAGTATTTT.

This sequence joins TRBV27 and TRBJ2-5; possibly TRBD1 or TRBD2 for D (6 bases each). Germline-derived CDR1 and CDR2 are MNHEY and SMNVEV (reference sequence). CDR3 length: 17 amino acids. V was pared by 5 bases and J by 0 bases, with 19 bases between. The DNA for the CDR3 is TGTGCCAGCAGTCCCACGCCTTTGGGGGGCTACCAAGAGACCCAGTACTTC. Protein: CASSPTPLGGYQETQYF.

The rearrangement links TRBV6-5 to TRBJ2-1; D is perhaps TRBD1 (6 bases). V lost 5 bases to trimming and J lost 0 bases, with 8 bases between them. Germline CDR1 reads MNHEY; CDR2 reads SVGAGI. The CDR3 sequence is 14 residues long. CDR3 nucleotide sequence: TGTGCCAGCAGTGAGGACAGCTCCTACAATGAGCAGTTCTTC. As protein: CASSEDSSYNEQFF.

The CDR3 region has the DNA TGTGCCAGCAGCCTCGAGCCAATCGGGGGAAGCTCCTACGAGCAGTACTTC. This encodes CASSLEPIGGSSYEQYF. The rearrangement links TRBV14 to TRBJ2-7, with a weak D call TRBD2 (6 bases). Trimming left V 4 bases short and J 0 bases short, with 19 bases between. CDR1 and CDR2 from the germline V gene are SGHDN and FVKESK. The length of the CDR3 is 17 residues.

In its sample, this clone was seen a few times. The chain has TRBV18 and TRBJ1-4; TRBD1 is a possible D gene (5 bases). From germline, CDR1 is KGHSH and CDR2 LQKENI. With 3 bases removed from V and 4 bases from J, the gap between germline ends came to 9 bases. This CDR3 has 14 amino acids. The CDR3 DNA reads as TGTGCCAGCTCACCGGGACGGCTTAATGAAAAACTGTTTTTT. This gives the protein CASSPGRLNEKLFF.

This rearrangement joins TRBV15 to TRBJ2-5; D ambiguous. The V end was cut by 0 bases, the J end by 2 bases, with 10 bases between. The germline CDR1 and CDR2 sequences are LNHNV and YYDKDF (reference sequence). The CDR3 contains 15 residues. CDR3 in amino acids: CATSRDRTAQETQYF. In DNA, the CDR3 is TGTGCCACCAGCAGAGATCGGACGGCGCAAGAGACCCAGTACTTC.

This chain links TRBV11-2 with TRBJ2-1, with 10 positions matching TRBD2. The CDR3 consists of 15 residues. V shed 4 bases and J 8 bases; nucleotides not matched to a gene: 8. Germline CDR1 is SGHAT and CDR2 is FQNNGV. The CDR3 coding sequence is TGTGCCAGCAGCTATACTAGCGGGGTCCCCGATGAGCAGTTCTTC. Its protein product is CASSYTSGVPDEQFF. Filled out from reference TRBV11-2 and TRBJ2-1, the complete variable domain reads EAGVAQSPRYKIIEKRQSVAFWCNPISGHATLYWYQQILGQGPKLLIQFQNNGVVDDSQLPKDRFSAERLKGVDSTLKIQPAKLEDSAVYLCASSYTSGVPDEQFFGPGTRLTVL.

The CDR3 DNA sequence: TGTGCCAGCAGCTCAAACTCTGATAAAATACCCTCCTACGAGCAGTACTTC. Its translation is CASSSNSDKIPSYEQYF. The chain employs TRBV7-9 and TRBJ2-7; D not certain. Looked up from germline, CDR1 is SEHNR and CDR2 is FQNEAQ (reference sequence). CDR3 length: 17 residues. Trimming cost V 4 bases and J 0 bases, with 19 bases left between them.

V usage is TRBV27 and J usage is TRBJ1-2, with a weak D call TRBD1 (5 bases). Germline CDR1 MNHEY, CDR2 SMNVEV (reference sequence). This CDR3 region has 14 residues. The ends were cut back, 2 bases at V and 2 bases at J, with 9 bases in the middle. CDR3 nucleotide sequence: TGTGCCAGCAGTTTAATCCAGGGAAACTATGGCTACACCTTC. Its translation: CASSLIQGNYGYTF.

J is TRBJ1-1 and V is TRBV29-1, with D possibly being TRBD1 (6 bases). The V and J ends lost 3 bases and 4 bases respectively, with 12 bases between them. The CDR3 runs 13 residues. Per the germline V gene, CDR1 is SQVTM and CDR2 is ANQGSEA. The CDR3 bases are TGCAGCGTTGAGGGGGGCTATGGCACTGAAGCTTTCTTT. Its translation is CSVEGGYGTEAFF.

The chain is built from TRBV27 and TRBJ2-1; TRBD2 aligns across 10 bases. The J segment lost 5 bases and the V segment lost 0 bases, leaving 4 bases of the junction unmatched. CDR3 length equals 16 residues. Looked up from germline, CDR1 is MNHEY and CDR2 is SMNVEV (reference sequence). The chain's CDR3 is CASSLSAGGADNEQFF. Here the CDR3 DNA reads TGTGCCAGCAGTTTATCAGCGGGGGGGGCCGACAATGAGCAGTTCTTC.

The chain uses TRBV19 and TRBJ2-7; perhaps TRBD2 as D (5 bases). Trimming shortened V by 3 bases and J by 1 base, and 13 bases separated the two germline ends. The CDR3 contains 15 residues. The germline V gene encodes CDR1 LNHDA and CDR2 SQIVND (reference sequence). This CDR3 reads CASSISVGMSYEQYF. In DNA form, the CDR3 reads TGTGCCAGTAGTATTAGTGTCGGGATGTCCTACGAGCAGTACTTC.

V gene TRBV4-1 combines with J gene TRBJ2-7, with TRBD2 matching over 10 bases. The CDR3 consists of 15 residues. Germline V gene lookup returns CDR1 MGHRA and CDR2 YSYEKL. J gave up 10 bases and V 4 bases, and 13 bases lay outside the gene matches. The CDR3 DNA reads TGCGCCAGCAGCCCCTATGTCCTAGCGGGGGTCGAACAGTACTTC. Its protein product is CASSPYVLAGVEQYF.

This chain joins TRBV2 and TRBJ1-3, with a weak D call TRBD1 (6 bases). V was shortened by 4 bases and J by 5 bases, with 15 bases between the two germline ends. Germline loops: CDR1 SNHLY, CDR2 FYNNEI. This CDR3 has 15 residues. CDR3 in DNA: TGTGCCAGCAGTGGGGACCAGGGGCGTAGAAACACCATATATTTT. It specifies CASSGDQGRRNTIYF.

The chain recombines TRBV7-3 with TRBJ1-6; 7 nucleotides agree with TRBD1. This CDR3 has 15 amino acids. J was trimmed by 6 bases and V by 4 bases; bases with no gene match: 6. Germline CDR1 SGHTA, CDR2 FQGTGA. The CDR3: CASSSGGGRNSPLHF. The CDR3 region has the DNA TGTGCCAGCAGCTCCGGAGGGGGCCGTAATTCACCCCTCCACTTT.

This chain uses TRBV2 with TRBJ1-1; TRBD1 matches at 8 bases. The CDR3 totals 15 residues. Losses at the gene ends were 0 bases for V and 3 bases for J; bases not matched to a gene: 3. Looked up from germline, CDR1 is SNHLY and CDR2 is FYNNEI. CDR3: CASSEAGTGHTEAFF. The CDR3 DNA sequence: TGTGCCAGCAGTGAAGCGGGGACAGGCCACACTGAAGCTTTCTTT.

In this sample, this clone turned up once. The CDR3 spells CASSESGFTEAFF. The CDR3 bases are TGCGCCAGCAGTGAGTCGGGGTTCACTGAAGCTTTCTTT. The chain uses TRBV10-2 and TRBJ1-1; D ambiguous. This CDR3 region has 13 residues. Germline CDR1 and CDR2: WSHSY and SAAADI. V shed 0 bases and J shed 4 bases, with 6 bases lying between them.

The genes are TRBV6-5 and TRBJ1-1, with D possibly matching TRBD1 (5 bases). Trimming cost V 6 bases and J 6 bases, with 17 bases left between them. Germline lookup yields CDR1 MNHEY and CDR2 SVGAGI. There are 14 residues in the CDR3. The CDR3 DNA reads as TGTGCCAGCAGACTCCCCGGGGCAATCGCTGAAGCTTTCTTT. Encoded protein: CASRLPGAIAEAFF.

This clone was seen just once. V usage is TRBV29-1 and J usage is TRBJ2-1; TRBD1 matches 9 bases. With V trimmed by 6 bases and J by 1 base, 10 bases remained unmatched. Germline assignment: CDR1 SQVTM and CDR2 ANQGSEA. This CDR3 contains 16 residues. The CDR3 loop is CSVPGTGYPSYNEQFF. CDR3 DNA: TGCAGCGTCCCCGGGACAGGGTATCCGTCCTACAATGAGCAGTTCTTC.

The chain carries TRBV10-1 and TRBJ2-7; D is undetermined. There are 11 residues in the CDR3. CDR1 is WNHNN and CDR2 is SYGVQD in the germline V gene (reference sequence). V was trimmed by 7 bases and J by 4 bases, leaving 8 bases between them. The CDR3 sequence is CASTDGYEQYF. As DNA, the CDR3 is TGCGCCAGCACCGACGGGTACGAGCAGTACTTC.

This chain uses TRBV11-2 with TRBJ1-2; 7 bases map to TRBD1. The germline CDR1 and CDR2 sequences are SGHAT and FQNNGV. This CDR3 has 15 residues. Unmatched junction bases numbered 7, after V lost 5 bases and J lost 1 base. CDR3 DNA sequence: TGTGCCAGCAGCGGAGGGACAGACCTTAACTATGGCTACACCTTC. Amino acid sequence: CASSGGTDLNYGYTF.

The chain employs TRBV7-2 and TRBJ2-1; D gene ambiguous. The CDR3 sequence is 10 residues long. CDR1 and CDR2 (germline): SGHTA, FQGNSA. V lost 10 bases and J 9 bases, leaving 10 bases between the germline ends. This CDR3 is CATFRGEQFF. In DNA form, the CDR3 reads TGTGCCACCTTTCGAGGTGAGCAGTTCTTC.

The rearrangement links TRBV10-1 to TRBJ2-2, with a tentative D call TRBD1 (5 bases). The CDR3 runs 16 residues. V was cut by 5 bases and J by 0 bases, with 13 bases left in between. The germline V gene has CDR1 WNHNN and CDR2 SYGVQD (reference sequence). The CDR3 nucleotides read TGCGCCAGCAGTACCAGACAGACAGCGAACACCGGGGAGCTGTTTTTT. It yields the protein CASSTRQTANTGELFF.

The chain couples TRBV2 to TRBJ2-7; D is perhaps TRBD1 (6 bases). The ends were cut back, 2 bases at V and 2 bases at J, with 13 bases in the middle. The CDR3 has 15 amino acids. CDR1 and CDR2 from the germline V gene are SNHLY and FYNNEI. The chain's CDR3 is CASSETGPETYEQYF. CDR3 DNA sequence: TGTGCCAGCAGTGAAACAGGGCCGGAGACCTACGAGCAGTACTTC.